This TCR beta chain was retrieved from a study of molecular identifiers for immune sequencing clone quantification. Methods described previously, with TCR primers listed, were used for bulk TCR libraries. TCRdb recomputed calls from the PCR reads with MiXCR, one row per CDR3 protein. Of 300,000 to 400,000 distinct CDR3 sequences listed, about a quarter are singletons. There are many counts of this clonotype. What it recognizes is unknown. Study-wide findings and caveats: Jurkat TCR RNA from one cell was spiked into 1 million or so naive cells, and it was reportedly detectable there.

Naive CD8 sequencing libraries were generated from roughly 20,000 to 1,000,000 sorted cells, with 10%, 30% or 50% RNA as input. Based on a CD8+CD4-CCR7+CD45RA+ profile, naive CD8 T cells were sorted. Sequencing input: naive CD8+ T cells from blood, with Jurkat cell RNA spiked in. Subset specified: FACS-sorted CD8+CD4-CCR7+CD45RA+ naive T cells. The receptor's source is a human donor in good health. Some libraries in this study had Jurkat cell RNA spiked in.

CDR3 nucleotides: TGTGCCAGCAGCCCTCAGGTACCGGGACAAATATACGAGCAGTACTTC. Its protein product is CASSPQVPGQIYEQYF. The chain links TRBV7-9 to TRBJ2-7, with D possibly TRBD1 on 6 matching bases. CDR1 and CDR2 (germline): SEHNR, FQNEAQ (reference sequence). This CDR3 comprises 16 residues. The V gene lost 5 bases and the J gene lost 4 bases, with 21 bases spanning the gap.